This TCR beta chain emerged from a study of read filtering for tumor transcriptome and immune sequencing. This clonotype was recorded many times. Its antigen is not known. The library was built from roughly 400 ng RNA with molecular barcoded adaptors for alpha/delta and beta/gamma chains. One entry per CDR3 protein, called by TCRdb with MiXCR from the reads. Of tens of thousands of distinct CDR3 sequences listed, about 14% are singletons. CDR1 is DFQATT and CDR2 is SNEGSKA in the germline V gene (reference sequence). The CDR3 spans 15 residues. The V end lost 6 bases, the J end lost 2 bases, and 18 bases lay between the germline ends. Study conclusions and caveats: Around 80% of IR-seq clonotypes had a single read, yet these held about 3.5% of reads.

This clonotype originated in a donor aged 40 or over with multiple myeloma. Input material: a population of CD138-negative cells sorted from bone marrow. The gene calls are TRBV20-1 and TRBJ2-3; weak D call: TRBD2 (6 bases). CDR3 nucleotides: TGCAGTGCCAGGGCCTCGGGACTCAACACAGATACGCAGTATTTT. Protein: CSARASGLNTDTQYF.